This TCR beta chain was found in a study of shared clonotypes between healthy human individuals. Whole-study findings and limits: In having few donors, the study represented limited genetic and exposure-history diversity. Among donors, sharing of clonotypes was expected to be affected by sequencing depth. Relative to their counterparts shared across all four donors, non-shared clonotypes exhibited diminished generation probabilities.

Terminally differentiated effector memory CD45RA+ cells were excluded from the naive CD8 cells, which were CD45RO-negative and positively selected for CCR7. With regard to this clone: Its antigen is not known.

In the authors' workflow: Filtering of immunoSEQ junctional sequences could not match full-length read filtering. The assay was immunoSEQ multiplex PCR, and TCRdb's table has in-frame clones only and misses some. D and trimming were read from the DNA, whereas the V and J calls and clone size are those reported in that table. The sample records 800,000 or so clones, around 96% being singletons. The clonotype comes from a man aged 30 to 45 in good health. The specimen was naive CD8+ T cells sorted from blood.

The CDR3 sequence: CASSELGSTDTQYF. Written as DNA, the CDR3 is TGTGCCAGCAGTGAACTAGGGAGCACAGATACGCAGTATTTT. This chain joins TRBV6-5 and TRBJ2-3; D may be TRBD2 (5 bases). Germline V gene lookup returns CDR1 MNHEY and CDR2 SVGAGI. Trimming took off 5 bases at V and 0 bases at J, with 9 bases between the two ends. The length of the CDR3 is 14 residues.